This T cell receptor beta chain stems from a study of post-analysis software for immune sequencing data. Study in general: Progressive-relapsing, secondary progressive and relapsing-remitting multiple sclerosis were among the disease courses included. Study-level points and caveats: Controls' normalized Chao1 diversity significantly exceeded that of multiple sclerosis patients.

Sequencing libraries made from TCR beta cDNA carried unique molecular identifiers. The T cell input of roughly 0.95 to 11 million gave roughly 0.5 million cDNA molecules. TCRdb redid the calling of the PCR reads with MiXCR, one entry per CDR3 protein. This table holds roughly 600,000 distinct CDR3 sequences, around 44% found once. Only a few counts were recorded for this clonotype. What it binds is unknown. The sequence derives from a girl under 18 with multiple sclerosis. The sequenced material came from blood.

The CDR3 loop reads CASSDRGFTDTQYF. CDR3 bases: TGTGCCAGCAGTGACAGGGGATTCACAGATACGCAGTATTTT. V gene TRBV27 combines with J gene TRBJ2-3; 8 nucleotides line up with TRBD1. V was pared by 5 bases and J by 2 bases, with 3 bases of the junction left unmatched. The CDR3 is 14 amino acids. Looked up from germline, CDR1 is MNHEY and CDR2 is SMNVEV (reference sequence).